Sequencing of this TCR beta chain was carried out in a study of cytomegalovirus exposure and HLA in healthy donors. As regards this clone: The antigen remains undetermined.

Notes on the study in general: Within an earlier analysis, most TCR beta V segments proved productive either about 90% or about 30% of the time.

CDR1 and CDR2 (germline): SGHAT, FQNNGV. With 0 bases removed from V and 2 bases from J, the gap between germline ends came to 11 bases. CDR3 length: 15 residues. PCR amplification relied on 60 Vbeta primers (plus 13 Jbeta primers). Original processing notes: An analysis that came later counted 80 million or so unique TCR beta chains, approximately 9.9 million shared. TCRdb's table, derived via immunoSEQ multiplex PCR, lists solely in-frame clones and lacks some. The V and J calls and clone size come from that table; D and trimming were worked out from the DNA. The sample holds 90,000 to 100,000 clones, around 66% seen once.

This clonotype originated in a man under 40 in good health and CMV-seronegative. The chain is built from TRBV11-2 and TRBJ2-7, with D tentatively TRBD2 (6 bases). The specimen sequenced was PBMCs. The DNA for the CDR3 is TGTGCCAGCAGCTTAGATCCTAGCGCCACCTACGAGCAGTACTTC. Protein sequence: CASSLDPSATYEQYF.